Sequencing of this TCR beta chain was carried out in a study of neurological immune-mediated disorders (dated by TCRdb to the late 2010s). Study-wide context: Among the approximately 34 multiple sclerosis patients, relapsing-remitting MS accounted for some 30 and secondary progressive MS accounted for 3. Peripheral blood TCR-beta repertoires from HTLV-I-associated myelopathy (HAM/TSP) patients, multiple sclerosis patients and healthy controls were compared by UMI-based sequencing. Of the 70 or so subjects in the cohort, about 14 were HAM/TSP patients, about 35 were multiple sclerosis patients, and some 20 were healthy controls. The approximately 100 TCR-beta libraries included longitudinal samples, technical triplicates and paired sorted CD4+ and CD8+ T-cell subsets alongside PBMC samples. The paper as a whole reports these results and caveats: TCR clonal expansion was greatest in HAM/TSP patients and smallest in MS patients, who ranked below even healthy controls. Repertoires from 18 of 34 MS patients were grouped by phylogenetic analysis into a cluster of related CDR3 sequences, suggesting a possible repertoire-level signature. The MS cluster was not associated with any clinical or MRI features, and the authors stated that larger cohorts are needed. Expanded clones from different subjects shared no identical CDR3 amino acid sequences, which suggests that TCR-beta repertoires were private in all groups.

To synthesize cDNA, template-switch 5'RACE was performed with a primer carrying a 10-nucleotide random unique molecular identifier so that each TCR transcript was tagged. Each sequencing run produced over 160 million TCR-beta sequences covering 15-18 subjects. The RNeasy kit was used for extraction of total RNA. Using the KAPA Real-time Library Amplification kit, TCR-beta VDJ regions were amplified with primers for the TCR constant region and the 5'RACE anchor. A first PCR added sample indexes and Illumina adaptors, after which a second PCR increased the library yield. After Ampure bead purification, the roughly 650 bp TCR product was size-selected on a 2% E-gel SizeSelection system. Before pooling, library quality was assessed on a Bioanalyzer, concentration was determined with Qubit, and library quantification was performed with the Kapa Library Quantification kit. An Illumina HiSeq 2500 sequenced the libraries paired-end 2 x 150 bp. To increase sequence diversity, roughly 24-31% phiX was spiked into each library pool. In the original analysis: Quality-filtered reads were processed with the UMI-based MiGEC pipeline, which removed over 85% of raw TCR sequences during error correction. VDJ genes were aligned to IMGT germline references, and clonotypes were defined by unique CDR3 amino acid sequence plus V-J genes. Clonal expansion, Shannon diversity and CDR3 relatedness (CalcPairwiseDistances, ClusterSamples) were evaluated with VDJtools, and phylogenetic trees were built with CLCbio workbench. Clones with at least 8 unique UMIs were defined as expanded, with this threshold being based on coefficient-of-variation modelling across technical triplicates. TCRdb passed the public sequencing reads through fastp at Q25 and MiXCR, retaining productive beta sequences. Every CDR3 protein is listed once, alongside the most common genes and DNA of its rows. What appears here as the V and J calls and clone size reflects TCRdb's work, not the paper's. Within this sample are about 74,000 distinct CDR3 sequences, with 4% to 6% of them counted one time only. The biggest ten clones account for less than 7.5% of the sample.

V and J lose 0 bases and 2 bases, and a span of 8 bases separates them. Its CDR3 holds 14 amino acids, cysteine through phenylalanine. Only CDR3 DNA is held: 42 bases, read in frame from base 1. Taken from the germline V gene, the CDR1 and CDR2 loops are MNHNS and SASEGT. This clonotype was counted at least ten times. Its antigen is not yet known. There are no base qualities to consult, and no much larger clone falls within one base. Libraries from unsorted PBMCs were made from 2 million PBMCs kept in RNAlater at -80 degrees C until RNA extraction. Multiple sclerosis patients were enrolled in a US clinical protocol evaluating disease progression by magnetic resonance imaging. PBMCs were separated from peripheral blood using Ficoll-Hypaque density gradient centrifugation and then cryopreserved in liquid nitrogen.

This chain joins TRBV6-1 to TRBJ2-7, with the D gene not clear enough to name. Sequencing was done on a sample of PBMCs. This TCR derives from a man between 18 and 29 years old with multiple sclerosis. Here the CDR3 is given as CASSEAVDPYEQYF. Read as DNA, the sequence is TGTGCCAGCAGTGAAGCGGTGGACCCCTACGAGCAGTACTTC.